This record looks at one TCR beta chain sequence and its context. As yet, its antigen is unknown. Both 60 Vbeta primers and 13 Jbeta primers went into the PCR. The repertoire was sequenced with immunoSEQ multiplex PCR; TCRdb's copy has only in-frame clones and lacks some. The sample lists 75,000 to 100,000 clones, about 78% occurring once. This sample is part of a study of cytomegalovirus exposure and HLA in healthy donors. Study observations and caveats: Later analysis revealed greater clonal expansion in HLA-associated TCR beta chains than in equally common others. Diagnosis of cytomegalovirus status made by the classifier reportedly showed high specificity and sensitivity.

Germline V gene sequence: CDR1 SQVTM, CDR2 ANQGSEA. J gave up 7 bases and V 4 bases, and 6 bases lay outside the gene matches. This CDR3 has 12 residues. V and J are TRBV29-1 and TRBJ1-1; TRBD1 aligns across 7 bases. The source of this sequence is a man in his forties in good health and CMV-seronegative. The sample was PBMCs. CDR3 sequence reads: CSVARGKGEAFF. The CDR3 DNA follows: TGCAGCGTTGCCAGGGGGAAGGGTGAAGCTTTCTTT.